Shown below are 8 T cell receptor beta chains from a single sample sequenced in a study of response to subunit inactivated influenza vaccine. TCRdb re-called the RT-PCR reads with MiXCR, one entry per CDR3 protein. The sample consists of about 160,000 distinct CDR3 sequences, 11% of them appearing once. The sample was non-naive T cells sorted from PBMCs, taken roughly 47 days after vaccination. All receptors come from a man between 45 and 60 years old who received an inactivated influenza vaccine.

This chain links TRBV20-1 with TRBJ2-2, with 9 bases matching TRBD2. Germline-derived CDR1 and CDR2 are DFQATT and SNEGSKA (reference sequence). The CDR3 contains 15 residues. The J segment lost 7 bases and the V segment lost 4 bases, leaving 10 bases of the junction unmatched. CDR3 coding DNA: TGCAGTGCTAAGCCCCTAGCGGGATCAGTCGGGGAGCTGTTTTTT. Its translation: CSAKPLAGSVGELFF.

CDR3: CASSPRSPSGGSGEQFF. The CDR3 DNA sequence: TGCGCCAGCAGCCCCCGCTCCCCTAGCGGGGGTAGTGGTGAGCAGTTCTTC. The chain recombines TRBV5-1 with TRBJ2-1; 10 bases are shared with TRBD2. V shed 4 bases and J 9 bases; nucleotides not matched to a gene: 16. The V gene's germline CDR1 is SGHRS and CDR2 YFSETQ. The CDR3 is 17 amino acids.

This clonotype was picked up a small number of times. CDR3: CASSLSGQGNEKLFF. The CDR3 coding sequence is TGTGCCAGCAGTTTATCCGGACAGGGGAATGAAAAACTGTTTTTT. The J gene is TRBJ1-4, the V gene TRBV28, with 9 nucleotides matching TRBD1. Trimming at V came to 1 base and at J to 5 bases, leaving 2 bases not matched to a gene. In germline, CDR1 is MDHEN, CDR2 SYDVKM. The CDR3 spans 15 residues.

This clonotype was observed a handful of times. The chain carries TRBV6-2 or TRBV6-3 and TRBJ1-1; a weak D match, TRBD1 (6 bases). This CDR3 is built from 15 residues. Germline CDR1 reads MNHEY; CDR2 reads SVGEGT. V was trimmed by 0 bases and J by 5 bases, leaving 13 bases between them. The CDR3 spells CASSYSRGGWTEAFF. The CDR3 DNA follows: TGTGCCAGCAGTTACTCGAGAGGGGGATGGACTGAAGCTTTCTTT.

This clonotype was observed many times. The chain carries TRBV11-2 and TRBJ2-1; D gene unclear. Between the trimmed V and J ends, which lost 4 bases and 4 bases, there was a span of 5 bases. The CDR3 is 12 amino acids. Germline assignment: CDR1 SGHAT and CDR2 FQNNGV. CDR3 DNA sequence: TGTGCCAGCAGCTACCAATACAATGAGCAGTTCTTC. This encodes CASSYQYNEQFF.

This clonotype was seen more than once but under ten times. The DNA for the CDR3 is TGTGCCAGCAGCGCAAGTACAGGGGTAGGGGAGACCCAGTACTTC. Its translation: CASSASTGVGETQYF. The V gene is TRBV7-9, the J gene TRBJ2-5; 7 bases match TRBD1. This CDR3 region has 15 residues. The ends lost 5 bases at V and 5 bases at J; junction bases unmatched: 11. The V gene's germline CDR1 is SEHNR and CDR2 FQNEAQ (reference sequence).

V and J are TRBV7-2 and TRBJ2-2; 9 bases line up with TRBD1. Trimming took 3 bases from V and 7 from J; bases not matched to a gene: 12. Germline V CDR1 and CDR2: SGHTA, FQGNSA. The CDR3 covers 17 residues. The CDR3 sequence is CASSFKGGTGSGGELFF. DNA of the CDR3: TGTGCCAGCAGCTTTAAGGGCGGGACAGGGTCTGGCGGGGAGCTGTTTTTT.

The V and J genes are TRBV6-1 and TRBJ1-1, with D uncertain. The V and J ends lost 2 bases and 5 bases respectively, with 12 bases between them. The CDR3 contains 14 residues. Germline-derived CDR1 and CDR2 are MNHNS and SASEGT. This chain's CDR3 is CASSERVRSTEAFF. The CDR3 nucleotides are TGTGCCAGCAGTGAAAGGGTCAGGAGTACTGAAGCTTTCTTT.